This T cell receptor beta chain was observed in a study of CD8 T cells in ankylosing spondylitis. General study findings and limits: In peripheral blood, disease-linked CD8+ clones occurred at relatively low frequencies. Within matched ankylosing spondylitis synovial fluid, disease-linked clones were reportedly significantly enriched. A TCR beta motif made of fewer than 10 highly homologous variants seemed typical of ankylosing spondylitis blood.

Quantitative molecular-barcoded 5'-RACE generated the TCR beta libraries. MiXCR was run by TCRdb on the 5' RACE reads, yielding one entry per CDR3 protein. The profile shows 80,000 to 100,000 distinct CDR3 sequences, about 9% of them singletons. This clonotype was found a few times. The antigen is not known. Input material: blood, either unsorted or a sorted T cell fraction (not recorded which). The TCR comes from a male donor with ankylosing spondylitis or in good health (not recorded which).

This CDR3 reads CASIRPTSGQGKETQYF. The CDR3 region has the DNA TGTGCCAGCATCCGCCCTACCTCGGGACAGGGAAAGGAGACCCAGTACTTC. The rearrangement links TRBV6-1 to TRBJ2-5; 9 positions agree with TRBD1. CDR3 length: 17 amino acids. Trimming at V came to 7 bases and at J to 5 bases, leaving 17 bases not matched to a gene. The germline gives CDR1 MNHNS, CDR2 SASEGT.